The 8 T cell receptor beta chains listed next were all sequenced from one sample in a study of blood T cell repertoires in COVID-19. Clones were sequenced by immunoSEQ multiplex PCR, and TCRdb holds only the in-frame ones, with some missing. The sample lists 260,000 or so clones; approximately 88% were seen once. The material sequenced was PBMCs or T cells enriched from blood (not recorded which). These receptors came from a middle-aged woman with acute COVID-19.

On this clone: An end of the junction does not agree with germline; a read error may underlie this. The chain has TRBV6-5 and TRBJ1-2; weak D call: TRBD1 (5 bases). The germline gives CDR1 MNHEY, CDR2 SVGAGI. The CDR3 totals 14 residues. The CDR3 loop reads CASSYRTGQLLPIF. The CDR3 nucleotides are TGTGCCAGCAGTTACCGCACAGGTCAATTACTCCCAATCTTC.

The sample holds one count of this clone. The chain carries TRBV5-6 and TRBJ2-7; D perhaps matches TRBD1 (6 bases). Germline assignment: CDR1 SGHDT and CDR2 YYEEEE. V was trimmed by 4 bases and J by 5 bases, leaving 19 bases between them. The CDR3 consists of 15 residues. This CDR3 is CASSPQVTGLNEQYV. The CDR3 DNA is TGTGCCAGCAGCCCCCAAGTGACAGGATTAAACGAGCAGTACGTC.

This sequence joins TRBV5-5 and TRBJ1-1, with TRBD1 matching 7 bases. The CDR3 runs 13 residues. Unmatched junction bases numbered 1, after V lost 4 bases and J lost 1 base. Germline CDR1 and CDR2: SGHKS and YYEKEE (reference sequence). The CDR3 coding sequence is TGTGCCAGCAGCAGGGACAGGAACACTGAAGCTTTCTTT. Its translation is CASSRDRNTEAFF. The full variable domain, with the rest looked up from reference TRBV5-5 and TRBJ1-1, is DAGVTQSPTHLIKTRGQQVTLRCSPISGHKSVSWYQQVLGQGPQFIFQYYEKEERGRGNFPDRFSARQFPNYSSELNVNALLLGDSALYLCASSRDRNTEAFFGQGTRLTVV.

The V call is TRBV14, the J call TRBJ2-1; 9 bases are shared with TRBD1. The CDR3 totals 18 residues. The germline gives CDR1 SGHDN, CDR2 FVKESK. J lost 8 bases, V lost 0 bases, and 14 bases had no gene match. The CDR3 coding sequence is TGTGCCAGCAGCCAAGATCTCCCGGGACAGGGTAGTTTCGATGAGCAGTTCTTC. Residues: CASSQDLPGQGSFDEQFF.

J is TRBJ2-3 and V is TRBV10-3; D unclear. Germline lookup yields CDR1 ENHRY and CDR2 SYGVKD. V shed 5 bases and J shed 2 bases, with 11 bases lying between them. The CDR3 runs to 14 residues. CDR3 region: CAISLALNTDTQYF. In nucleotides, the CDR3 is TGTGCCATCAGTCTTGCGCTTAACACAGATACGCAGTATTTT.

The chain recombines TRBV2 with TRBJ2-5, with 9 bases fitting TRBD1. The V and J ends lost 8 bases and 5 bases, in that order; junction bases with no gene match: 12. This CDR3 has 15 amino acids. CDR1 and CDR2 from the germline V gene are SNHLY and FYNNEI. For the CDR3, the DNA is TGTGCCAGCCGGGACCGGGACAGGGACTGGGAGACCCAGTACTTC. It is translated as CASRDRDRDWETQYF.

V is TRBV6-5 and J is TRBJ2-7; TRBD1 aligns across 10 bases. The CDR3 is 15 amino acids. Losses at the gene ends were 5 bases for V and 7 bases for J; bases not matched to a gene: 11. CDR1 and CDR2 from the germline V gene are MNHEY and SVGAGI. Written as DNA, the CDR3 is TGTGCCAGCAGTCGGGACAGGGGAACTCTACGAGAGCAGTACTTC. Its protein is CASSRDRGTLREQYF.

V is TRBV5-4 and J is TRBJ2-3; 9 positions agree with TRBD1. Germline V gene lookup returns CDR1 SGHNT and CDR2 YYREEE (reference sequence). The J segment lost 2 bases and the V segment lost 4 bases, leaving 5 bases of the junction unmatched. The CDR3 covers 15 residues. CDR3: CASSRDREFTDTQYF. The CDR3, as DNA: TGTGCCAGCAGCCGGGACAGGGAATTCACAGATACGCAGTATTTT.